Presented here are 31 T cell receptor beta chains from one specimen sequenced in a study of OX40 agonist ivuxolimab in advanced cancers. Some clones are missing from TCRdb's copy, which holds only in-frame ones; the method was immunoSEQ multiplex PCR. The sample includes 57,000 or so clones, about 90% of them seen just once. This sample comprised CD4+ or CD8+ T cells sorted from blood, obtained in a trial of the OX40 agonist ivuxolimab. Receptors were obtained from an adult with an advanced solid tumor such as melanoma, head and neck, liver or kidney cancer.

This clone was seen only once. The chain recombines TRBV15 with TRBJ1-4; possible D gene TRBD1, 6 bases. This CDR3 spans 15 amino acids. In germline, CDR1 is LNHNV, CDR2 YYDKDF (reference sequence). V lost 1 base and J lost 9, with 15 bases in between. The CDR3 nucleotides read TGTGCCACCAGCAGAGGGGGGACAACGGAAAAAAAACTGTTTTTT. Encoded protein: CATSRGGTTEKKLFF.

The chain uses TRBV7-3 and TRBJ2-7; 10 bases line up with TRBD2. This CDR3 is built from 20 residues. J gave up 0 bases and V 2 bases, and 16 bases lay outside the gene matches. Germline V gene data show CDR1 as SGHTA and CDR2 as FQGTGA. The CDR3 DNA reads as TGTGCCAGCAGCTTAGAGGGTGCGGGGGTTAGCGGGAGGATCTCCTACGAGCAGTACTTC. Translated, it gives CASSLEGAGVSGRISYEQYF.

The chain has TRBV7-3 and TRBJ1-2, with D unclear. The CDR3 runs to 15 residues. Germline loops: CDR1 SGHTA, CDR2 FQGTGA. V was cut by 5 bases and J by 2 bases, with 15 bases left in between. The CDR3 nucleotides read TGTGCCAGCAGCCAAGGGCCGGAAGTAAACTATGGCTACACCTTC. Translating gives CASSQGPEVNYGYTF.

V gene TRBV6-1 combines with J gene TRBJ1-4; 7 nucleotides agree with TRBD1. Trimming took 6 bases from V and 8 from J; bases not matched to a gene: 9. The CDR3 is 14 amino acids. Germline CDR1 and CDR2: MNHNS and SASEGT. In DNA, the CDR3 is TGTGCCAGCAGGTTAACAGGGGCGTGGGAAAAACTGTTTTTT. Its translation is CASRLTGAWEKLFF.

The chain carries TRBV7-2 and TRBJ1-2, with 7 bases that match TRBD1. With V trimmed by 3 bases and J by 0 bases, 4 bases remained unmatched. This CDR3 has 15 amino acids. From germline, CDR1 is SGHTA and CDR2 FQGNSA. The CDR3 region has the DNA TGTGCCAGCAGCTTGGGACAGAATTCTAACTATGGCTACACCTTC. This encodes CASSLGQNSNYGYTF.

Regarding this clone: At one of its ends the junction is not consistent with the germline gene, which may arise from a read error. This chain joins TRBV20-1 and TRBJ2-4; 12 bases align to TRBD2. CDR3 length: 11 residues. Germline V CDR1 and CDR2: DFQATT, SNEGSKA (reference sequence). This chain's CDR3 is CSAWTSGKAGF. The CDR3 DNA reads TGCAGTGCATGGACTAGCGGGAAGGCAGGGTTC.

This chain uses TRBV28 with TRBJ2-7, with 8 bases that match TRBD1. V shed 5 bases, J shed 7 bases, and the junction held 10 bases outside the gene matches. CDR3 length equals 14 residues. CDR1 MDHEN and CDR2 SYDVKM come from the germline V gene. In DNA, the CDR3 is TGTGCCAGCAGTATACGACAGGGGCGAAATGAGCAGTACTTC. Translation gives CASSIRQGRNEQYF.

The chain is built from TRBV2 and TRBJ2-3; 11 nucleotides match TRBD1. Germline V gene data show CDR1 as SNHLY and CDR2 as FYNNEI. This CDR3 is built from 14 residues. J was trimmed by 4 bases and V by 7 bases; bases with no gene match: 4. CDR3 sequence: CASKWTGGPDTQYF. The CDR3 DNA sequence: TGTGCCAGCAAGTGGACAGGGGGCCCAGATACGCAGTATTTT.

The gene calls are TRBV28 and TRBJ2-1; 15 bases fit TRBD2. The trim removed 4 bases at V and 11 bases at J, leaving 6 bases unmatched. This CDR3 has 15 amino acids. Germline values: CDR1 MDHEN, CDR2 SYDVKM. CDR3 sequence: CASSSEGLAGGKQFF. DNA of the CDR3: TGTGCCAGCAGTTCGGAGGGACTAGCGGGAGGTAAGCAGTTCTTC. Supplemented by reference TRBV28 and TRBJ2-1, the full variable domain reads DVKVTQSSRYLVKRTGEKVFLECVQDMDHENMFWYRQDPGLGLRLIYFSYDVKMKEKGDIPEGYSVSREKKERFSLILESASTNQTSMYLCASSSEGLAGGKQFFGPGTRLTVL.

The CDR3 region has the DNA TGTGCCAGCCAACGGAGGGAGGTTCACATTTTCTCTGGAAACACCATATATTTT. Protein product: CASQRREVHIFSGNTIYF. This chain links TRBV18 with TRBJ1-3; D unclear. Germline loops: CDR1 KGHSH, CDR2 LQKENI. This CDR3 is 18 amino acids long. The germline V and J ends were trimmed by 8 bases and 0 bases, with 23 bases remaining between them.

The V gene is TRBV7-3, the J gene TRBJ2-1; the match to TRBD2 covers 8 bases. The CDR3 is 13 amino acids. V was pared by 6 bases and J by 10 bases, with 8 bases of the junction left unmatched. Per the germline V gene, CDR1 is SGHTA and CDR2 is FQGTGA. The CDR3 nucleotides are TGTGCCAGCAGACTAGCGGATATGCAGGAGCAGTTCTTC. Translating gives CASRLADMQEQFF.

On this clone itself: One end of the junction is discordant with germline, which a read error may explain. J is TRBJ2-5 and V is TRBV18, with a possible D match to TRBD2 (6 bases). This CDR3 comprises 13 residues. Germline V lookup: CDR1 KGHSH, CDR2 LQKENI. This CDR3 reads CASTPEGQETQYF. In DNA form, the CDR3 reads TGTGCCAGCACACCGGAGGGGCAAGAGACCCAGTACTTC.

The DNA of the CDR3 is TGTGCCAGCAGTTCGGCGTCGCGGGTCTTCGGCTACACCTTC. This sequence encodes CASSSASRVFGYTF. V and J are TRBV6-5 and TRBJ1-2; D remains ambiguous. V lost 4 bases and J 8 bases, leaving 17 bases between the germline ends. Germline CDR1 is MNHEY and CDR2 is SVGAGI. This CDR3 is built from 14 residues.

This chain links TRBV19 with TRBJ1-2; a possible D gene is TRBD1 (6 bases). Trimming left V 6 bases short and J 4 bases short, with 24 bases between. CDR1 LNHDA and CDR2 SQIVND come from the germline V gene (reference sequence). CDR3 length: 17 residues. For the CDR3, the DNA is TGTGCCAGTAGATACTCCTCCGGGACACGGTTAGGCTATGGCTACACCTTC. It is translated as CASRYSSGTRLGYGYTF. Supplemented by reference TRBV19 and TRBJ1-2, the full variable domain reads DGGITQSPKYLFRKEGQNVTLSCEQNLNHDAMYWYRQDPGQGLRLIYYSQIVNDFQKGDIAEGYSVSREKKESFPLTVTSAQKNPTAFYLCASRYSSGTRLGYGYTFGSGTRLTVV.

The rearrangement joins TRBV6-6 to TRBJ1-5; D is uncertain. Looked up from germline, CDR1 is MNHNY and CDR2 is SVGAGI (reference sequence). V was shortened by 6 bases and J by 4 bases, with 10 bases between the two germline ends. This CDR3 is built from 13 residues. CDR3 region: CASSLLGNQPQHF. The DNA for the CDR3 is TGTGCCAGCAGCCTCCTGGGGAATCAGCCCCAGCATTTT.

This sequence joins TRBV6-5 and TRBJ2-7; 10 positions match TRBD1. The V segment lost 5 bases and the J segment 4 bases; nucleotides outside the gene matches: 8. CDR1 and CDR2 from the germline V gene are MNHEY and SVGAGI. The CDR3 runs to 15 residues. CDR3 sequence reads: CASSKNRDRGYEQYF. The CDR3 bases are TGTGCCAGCAGTAAAAATCGGGACAGGGGTTACGAGCAGTACTTC.

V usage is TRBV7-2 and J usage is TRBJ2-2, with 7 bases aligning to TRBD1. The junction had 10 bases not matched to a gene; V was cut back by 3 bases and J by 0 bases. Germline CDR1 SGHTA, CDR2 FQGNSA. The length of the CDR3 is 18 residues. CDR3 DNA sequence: TGTGCCAGCAGCTTTTTAGGGGGCGCAGCCACGAACACCGGGGAGCTGTTTTTT. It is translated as CASSFLGGAATNTGELFF.

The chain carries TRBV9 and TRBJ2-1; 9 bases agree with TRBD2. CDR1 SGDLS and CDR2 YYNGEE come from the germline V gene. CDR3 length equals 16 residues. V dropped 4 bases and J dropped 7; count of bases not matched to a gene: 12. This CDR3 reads CASSRSAGGPQNEQFF. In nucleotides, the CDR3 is TGTGCCAGCAGCCGCTCGGCGGGAGGGCCTCAAAATGAGCAGTTCTTC.

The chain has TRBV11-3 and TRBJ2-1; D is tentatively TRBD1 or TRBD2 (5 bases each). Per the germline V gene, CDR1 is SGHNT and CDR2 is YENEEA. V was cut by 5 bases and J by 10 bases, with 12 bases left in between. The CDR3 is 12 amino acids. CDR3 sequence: CASSPRGDEQFF. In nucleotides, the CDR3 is TGTGCCAGCAGCCCTAGAGGGGACGAGCAGTTCTTC.

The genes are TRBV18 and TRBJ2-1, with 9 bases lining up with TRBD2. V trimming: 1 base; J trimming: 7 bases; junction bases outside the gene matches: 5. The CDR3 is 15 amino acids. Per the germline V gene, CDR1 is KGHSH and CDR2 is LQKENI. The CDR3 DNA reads TGTGCCAGCTCACCACTAGCGGGAGTGGGGAATGAGCAGTTCTTC. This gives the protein CASSPLAGVGNEQFF.

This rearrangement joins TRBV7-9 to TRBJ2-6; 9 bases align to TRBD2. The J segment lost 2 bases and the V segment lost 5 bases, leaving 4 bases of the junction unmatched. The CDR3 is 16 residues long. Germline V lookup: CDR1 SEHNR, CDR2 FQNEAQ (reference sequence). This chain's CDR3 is CASSRVAGAGANVLTF. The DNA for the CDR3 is TGTGCCAGCAGCCGCGTAGCGGGAGCTGGGGCCAACGTCCTGACTTTC.

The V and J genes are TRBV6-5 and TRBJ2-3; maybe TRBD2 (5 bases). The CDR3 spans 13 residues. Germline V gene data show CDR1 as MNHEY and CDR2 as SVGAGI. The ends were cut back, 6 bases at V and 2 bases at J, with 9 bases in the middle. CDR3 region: CASRRRATDTQYF. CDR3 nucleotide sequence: TGTGCCAGCAGGCGGCGGGCCACAGATACGCAGTATTTT.

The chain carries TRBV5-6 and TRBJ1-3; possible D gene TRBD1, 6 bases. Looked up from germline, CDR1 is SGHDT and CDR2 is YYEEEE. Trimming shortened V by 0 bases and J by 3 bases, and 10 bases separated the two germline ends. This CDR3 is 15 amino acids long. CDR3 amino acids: CASSLVTGYGNTIYF. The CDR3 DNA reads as TGTGCCAGCAGCTTGGTGACAGGCTATGGAAACACCATATATTTT.

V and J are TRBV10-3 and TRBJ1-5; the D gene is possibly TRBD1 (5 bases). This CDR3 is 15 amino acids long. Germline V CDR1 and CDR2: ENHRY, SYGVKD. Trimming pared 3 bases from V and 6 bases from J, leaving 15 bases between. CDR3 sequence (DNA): TGTGCCATCAGTGACGGTATAGGGGTAAGTCAGCCCCAGCATTTT. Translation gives CAISDGIGVSQPQHF.

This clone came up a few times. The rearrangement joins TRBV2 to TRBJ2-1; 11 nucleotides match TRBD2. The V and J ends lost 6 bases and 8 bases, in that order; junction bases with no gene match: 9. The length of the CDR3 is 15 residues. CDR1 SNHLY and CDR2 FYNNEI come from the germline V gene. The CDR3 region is CASSPSSGRLYEQFF. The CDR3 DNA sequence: TGTGCCAGCAGCCCGTCTAGCGGGAGGTTGTATGAGCAGTTCTTC.

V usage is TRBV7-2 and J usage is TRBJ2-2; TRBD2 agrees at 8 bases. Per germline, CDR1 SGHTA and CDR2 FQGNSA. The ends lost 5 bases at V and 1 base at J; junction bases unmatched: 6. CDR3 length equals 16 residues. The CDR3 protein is CASSPGLGLNTGELFF. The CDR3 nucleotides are TGTGCCAGCAGCCCGGGACTAGGCCTGAACACCGGGGAGCTGTTTTTT.

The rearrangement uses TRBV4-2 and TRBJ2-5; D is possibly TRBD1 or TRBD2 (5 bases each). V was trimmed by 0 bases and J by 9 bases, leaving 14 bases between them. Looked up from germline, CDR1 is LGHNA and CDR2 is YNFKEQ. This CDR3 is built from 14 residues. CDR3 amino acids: CASSQDRDRQAQYF. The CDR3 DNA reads TGTGCCAGCAGCCAAGATAGGGACCGCCAGGCCCAGTACTTC.

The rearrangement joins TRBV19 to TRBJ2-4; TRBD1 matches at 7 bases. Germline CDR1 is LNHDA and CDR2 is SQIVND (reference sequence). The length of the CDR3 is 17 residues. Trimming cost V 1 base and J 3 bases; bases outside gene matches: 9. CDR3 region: CASSIGGPGTDKNIQYF. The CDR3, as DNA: TGTGCCAGTAGTATAGGGGGCCCCGGGACAGACAAAAACATTCAGTACTTC.

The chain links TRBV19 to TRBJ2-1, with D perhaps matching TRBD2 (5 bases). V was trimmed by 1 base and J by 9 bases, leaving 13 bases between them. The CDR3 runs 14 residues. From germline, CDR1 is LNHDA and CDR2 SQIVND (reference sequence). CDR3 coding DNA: TGTGCCAGTAGTATAGTCGAGGGAGTAGGTGAGCAGTTCTTC. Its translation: CASSIVEGVGEQFF.

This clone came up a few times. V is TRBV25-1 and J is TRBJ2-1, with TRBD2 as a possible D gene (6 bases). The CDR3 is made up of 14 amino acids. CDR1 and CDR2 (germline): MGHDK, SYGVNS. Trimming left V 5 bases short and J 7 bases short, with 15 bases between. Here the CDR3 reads CASSKSGQANEQFF. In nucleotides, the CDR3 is TGTGCCAGCAGTAAAAGCGGGCAGGCAAATGAGCAGTTCTTC.

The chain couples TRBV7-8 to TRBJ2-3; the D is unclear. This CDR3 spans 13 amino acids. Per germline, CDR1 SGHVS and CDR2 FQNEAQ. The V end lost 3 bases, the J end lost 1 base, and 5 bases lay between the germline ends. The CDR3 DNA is TGTGCCAGCAGCTTCCAACGCACAGATACGCAGTATTTT. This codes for CASSFQRTDTQYF. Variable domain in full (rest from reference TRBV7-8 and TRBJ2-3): GAGVSQSPRYKVAKRGQDVALRCDPISGHVSLFWYQQALGQGPEFLTYFQNEAQLDKSGLPSDRFFAERPEGSVSTLKIQRTQQEDSAVYLCASSFQRTDTQYFGPGTRLTVL.